This TCR beta chain was captured in a study of lymphopenia after photon versus proton radiotherapy. Findings and caveats of the study: After the lymphocyte nadir, photon-treated repertoires showed oligoclonal expansion, especially of CD8+ Temra cells. In patients who died, overall survival fell as post-nadir TCR diversity dropped more.

The CDR3 runs to 13 residues. From germline, CDR1 is SEHNR and CDR2 FQNEAQ (reference sequence). V was trimmed by 5 bases and J by 1 base, leaving 9 bases between them. Remarks on this clone: Its specificity is unknown.

Sequencing was performed with immunoSEQ multiplex PCR; in TCRdb, only in-frame clones are kept and a portion is missing. This table has 50,000 or so clones, 92% appearing once. The receptor was isolated from a middle-aged woman with cholangiocarcinoma. The rearrangement links TRBV7-9 to TRBJ2-7; maybe TRBD2 (5 bases). The sequencing used peripheral blood, collected from a patient treated with photon-based radiotherapy. The CDR3 loop reads CASSHAGSYEQYF. DNA for the CDR3: TGTGCCAGCAGCCATGCGGGTTCCTACGAGCAGTACTTC.